The present T cell receptor (beta chain) was sequenced within a study of vaccination and CD4 T cells after COVID-19. Across the study: Post-COVID draws came a median roughly 97 days after diagnosis (range 35 to 161).

Oncomine TCR Beta short-read sequencing was applied to DNA from cultured CD4+ T cells. Investigators obtained genomic DNA by extraction from cultured CD4+ T cells. TCRdb independently ran MiXCR on the PCR reads; one entry per CDR3 protein. Of some 6,200 distinct CDR3 sequences detected, approximately 31% appear once; the ten largest clones hold under 14%. Trimming removed 5 bases from V and 7 bases from J, with 18 bases in between. Germline-derived CDR1 and CDR2 are MDHEN and SYDVKM. This CDR3 contains 15 residues. Treatment reported: approximately 10-day PBMC culture with coronavirus spike peptide pools or control peptides (ViraFEST assay). A remark on this clonotype: Its antigen is not known.

The sample consisted of CD4+ T cells from blood, cultured in vitro, taken after SARS-CoV-2 vaccination. The receptor was derived from a human donor who had recovered from COVID-19. The V and J genes are TRBV28 and TRBJ2-1; tentatively, D is TRBD1 (6 bases). CDR3 sequence: CASSTPMGARNEQFF. The CDR3 DNA reads TGTGCCAGCAGTACCCCCATGGGGGCGCGGAATGAGCAGTTCTTC.